Given below is one T cell receptor (beta chain) in context. Clones were read by immunoSEQ multiplex PCR, and TCRdb kept only the in-frame ones, dropping some. The sample contains 190,000 or so clones, 88% of which appear only once. The source of the sample is a study of blood T cell repertoires in COVID-19. Study at large: The United States, Italy and Spain provided the acute and convalescent COVID-19 samples.

J gave up 5 bases and V 7 bases, and 7 bases lay outside the gene matches. Germline V gene data show CDR1 as KGHDR and CDR2 as SFDVKD. The CDR3 contains 13 residues. This TCR came from a woman aged 30 to 39 with acute or convalescent COVID-19. Input material: peripheral blood. This chain uses TRBV24-1 with TRBJ2-7; 7 bases fit TRBD2. CDR3 in amino acids: CATRGGSLNEQYF. The DNA for the CDR3 is TGTGCCACCAGGGGCGGGAGTCTCAACGAGCAGTACTTC.